The rows below give T cell receptor beta chains drawn from one sample of a study of vaccination and CD4 T cells after COVID-19. TCRdb recomputed calls from the PCR reads with MiXCR, one row per CDR3 protein. Among about 15,000 distinct CDR3 sequences listed, more than 55% were seen once. Here the sequenced sample was CD4+ T cells from blood, taken after SARS-CoV-2 vaccination. The receptors originated from a human donor who had recovered from COVID-19. Both conserved end residues are part of each CDR3. The order of the fields is clone size, V gene, J gene, D gene, CDR3 protein, CDR3 DNA. The D gene is left open where the match is weak. For some rows the clone size is stated as once, few or many, or as a class when expanded; others skip it.

clone_size: few; v_call: TRBV27; j_call: TRBJ1-5; d_call: NA; cdr3_aa: CASSLWGNQPQHF; cdr3_nt: TGTGCCAGCAGTTTATGGGGTAATCAGCCCCAGCATTTT
clone_size: NA; v_call: TRBV19; j_call: TRBJ1-5; d_call: NA; cdr3_aa: CASSRRREDQPQHF; cdr3_nt: TGTGCTAGTAGCCGTCGACGAGAGGATCAGCCCCAGCATTTT
clone_size: once; v_call: TRBV7-6; j_call: TRBJ2-3; d_call: NA; cdr3_aa: CASSLGPVSRTDTQYF; cdr3_nt: TGTGCCAGCAGCTTAGGTCCCGTGAGTCGCACAGATACGCAGTATTTT
clone_size: NA; v_call: TRBV11-2; j_call: TRBJ2-5; d_call: TRBD1; cdr3_aa: CASSSKTGFQETQYF; cdr3_nt: TGTGCCAGCAGCTCCAAGACAGGGTTCCAAGAGACCCAGTACTTC
clone_size: NA; v_call: TRBV20-1; j_call: TRBJ2-7; d_call: NA; cdr3_aa: CSAIRGLAVPYEQYF; cdr3_nt: TGCAGTGCTATCCGGGGGTTAGCGGTACCCTACGAGCAGTACTTC
clone_size: NA; v_call: TRBV28; j_call: TRBJ1-2; d_call: NA; cdr3_aa: CASRAGANYGYTF; cdr3_nt: TGTGCCAGCAGGGCCGGGGCTAACTATGGCTACACCTTC
clone_size: NA; v_call: TRBV15; j_call: TRBJ1-5; d_call: NA; cdr3_aa: CATSRDLIRMGNQPQHF; cdr3_nt: TGTGCCACCAGCAGAGATTTAATCCGGATGGGCAATCAGCCCCAGCATTTT
clone_size: NA; v_call: TRBV12-3/TRBV12-4; j_call: TRBJ1-5; d_call: NA; cdr3_aa: CASRDGQGPQHF; cdr3_nt: TGTGCCAGCAGGGACGGGCAGGGTCCCCAGCATTTT
clone_size: few; v_call: TRBV7-2; j_call: TRBJ1-2; d_call: TRBD1; cdr3_aa: CASSFSTGLYGYTF; cdr3_nt: TGTGCCAGCAGCTTTTCGACAGGGCTCTATGGCTACACCTTC
clone_size: once; v_call: TRBV20-1; j_call: TRBJ2-7; d_call: NA; cdr3_aa: CSASLRGAVDEQYF; cdr3_nt: TGCAGTGCTAGTCTCAGGGGTGCGGTAGACGAGCAGTACTTC
clone_size: NA; v_call: TRBV24-1; j_call: TRBJ2-7; d_call: NA; cdr3_aa: CATSDPTESSYEQYF; cdr3_nt: TGTGCCACCAGTGATCCAACAGAGAGCTCCTACGAGCAGTACTTC
clone_size: NA; v_call: TRBV4-1; j_call: TRBJ1-6; d_call: NA; cdr3_aa: CASSQGLKGNRAPLHF; cdr3_nt: TGCGCCAGCAGCCAAGGCCTAAAGGGAAATCGGGCACCCCTCCACTTT
clone_size: NA; v_call: TRBV20-1; j_call: TRBJ1-2; d_call: TRBD1; cdr3_aa: CSARVRDRGYGYTF; cdr3_nt: TGCAGTGCTAGAGTAAGGGACAGGGGGTATGGCTACACCTTC
clone_size: NA; v_call: TRBV15; j_call: TRBJ1-1; d_call: NA; cdr3_aa: CATSRDLARVTEAFF; cdr3_nt: TGTGCCACCAGCAGAGATCTGGCTCGAGTCACTGAAGCTTTCTTT
clone_size: NA; v_call: TRBV12-5; j_call: TRBJ2-2; d_call: TRBD2; cdr3_aa: CASGLVIAGAGELFF; cdr3_nt: TGTGCTAGTGGTTTGGTAATAGCGGGGGCCGGGGAGCTGTTTTTT
clone_size: few; v_call: TRBV2; j_call: TRBJ1-6; d_call: NA; cdr3_aa: CASRGQYNSPLHF; cdr3_nt: TGTGCCAGCAGAGGACAGTATAATTCACCCCTCCACTTT
clone_size: NA; v_call: TRBV6-5; j_call: TRBJ2-2; d_call: NA; cdr3_aa: CASSYTDTGELFF; cdr3_nt: TGTGCCAGCAGTTATACAGACACCGGGGAGCTGTTTTTT
clone_size: NA; v_call: TRBV7-9; j_call: TRBJ2-5; d_call: TRBD2; cdr3_aa: CASSSRTSGTQETQYF; cdr3_nt: TGTGCCAGCAGCTCCAGGACTAGCGGGACACAAGAGACCCAGTACTTC
clone_size: NA; v_call: TRBV19; j_call: TRBJ2-2; d_call: TRBD2; cdr3_aa: CASSIPSGRGNTGELFF; cdr3_nt: TGTGCCAGTAGTATCCCTAGCGGGAGAGGGAACACCGGGGAGCTGTTTTTT
clone_size: NA; v_call: TRBV19; j_call: TRBJ1-5; d_call: TRBD1; cdr3_aa: CASSGGTGINQPQHF; cdr3_nt: TGTGCCAGTAGTGGGGGGACAGGGATTAATCAGCCCCAGCATTTT
clone_size: NA; v_call: TRBV24-1; j_call: TRBJ2-1; d_call: NA; cdr3_aa: CATSDLWLGDEQFF; cdr3_nt: TGTGCCACCAGTGATTTGTGGTTGGGGGATGAGCAGTTCTTC
clone_size: NA; v_call: TRBV7-3; j_call: TRBJ2-5; d_call: TRBD2; cdr3_aa: CASSSKTVAGVRETQYF; cdr3_nt: TGTGCCAGCAGCTCGAAGACGGTAGCGGGAGTGCGAGAGACCCAGTACTTC
clone_size: NA; v_call: TRBV5-4; j_call: TRBJ2-5; d_call: NA; cdr3_aa: CASSLAQRETQYF; cdr3_nt: TGTGCCAGCAGCTTGGCCCAAAGGGAGACCCAGTACTTC
clone_size: NA; v_call: TRBV7-2; j_call: TRBJ2-1; d_call: NA; cdr3_aa: CASKNERSSYNEQFF; cdr3_nt: TGTGCCAGCAAAAACGAGAGGAGCTCCTACAATGAGCAGTTCTTC
clone_size: few; v_call: TRBV6-1; j_call: TRBJ2-2; d_call: NA; cdr3_aa: CASSETWVSGELFF; cdr3_nt: TGTGCCAGCAGTGAAACATGGGTATCCGGGGAGCTGTTTTTT
clone_size: NA; v_call: TRBV20-1; j_call: TRBJ2-5; d_call: NA; cdr3_aa: CSARDPTGAPEETQYF; cdr3_nt: TGCAGTGCTAGAGATCCTACAGGAGCCCCCGAAGAGACCCAGTACTTC
clone_size: NA; v_call: TRBV30; j_call: TRBJ1-5; d_call: TRBD1; cdr3_aa: CAWSVGQSSNQPQHF; cdr3_nt: TGTGCCTGGAGTGTGGGACAGAGTAGCAATCAGCCCCAGCATTTT
clone_size: NA; v_call: TRBV19; j_call: TRBJ2-3; d_call: NA; cdr3_aa: CASNPRRTSTDTQYF; cdr3_nt: TGTGCCAGTAACCCAAGACGGACTAGCACAGATACGCAGTATTTT
clone_size: NA; v_call: TRBV24-1; j_call: TRBJ1-2; d_call: NA; cdr3_aa: CATRGGQLDNYGYTF; cdr3_nt: TGTGCCACCAGGGGGGGTCAGCTTGACAACTATGGCTACACCTTC
clone_size: few; v_call: TRBV30; j_call: TRBJ2-5; d_call: TRBD2; cdr3_aa: CAWSIAGGAETQYF; cdr3_nt: TGTGCCTGGAGTATAGCGGGAGGCGCCGAGACCCAGTACTTC
clone_size: NA; v_call: TRBV7-2; j_call: TRBJ2-2; d_call: NA; cdr3_aa: CASNFHSANTGELFF; cdr3_nt: TGTGCCAGCAACTTCCACTCCGCGAACACCGGGGAGCTGTTTTTT
clone_size: NA; v_call: TRBV5-4; j_call: TRBJ2-3; d_call: TRBD1; cdr3_aa: CASSGTGATDTQYF; cdr3_nt: TGTGCCAGCAGCGGGACAGGGGCCACAGATACGCAGTATTTT
clone_size: NA; v_call: TRBV19; j_call: TRBJ2-2; d_call: NA; cdr3_aa: CASLNGPGNTGELFF; cdr3_nt: TGTGCTAGTTTGAACGGTCCCGGGAACACCGGGGAGCTGTTTTTT
clone_size: NA; v_call: TRBV10-3; j_call: TRBJ1-2; d_call: NA; cdr3_aa: CAISESKKPGYTF; cdr3_nt: TGTGCCATCAGTGAGTCCAAGAAGCCTGGCTACACCTTC
clone_size: NA; v_call: TRBV7-2; j_call: TRBJ2-3; d_call: TRBD2; cdr3_aa: CASSGGLAGVGDTQYF; cdr3_nt: TGTGCCAGCAGCGGGGGACTAGCGGGAGTAGGGGATACGCAGTATTTT
clone_size: NA; v_call: TRBV28; j_call: TRBJ2-7; d_call: TRBD2; cdr3_aa: CASSPTSPLGEQYF; cdr3_nt: TGTGCCAGCAGTCCGACTAGCCCCCTGGGGGAGCAGTACTTC
clone_size: NA; v_call: TRBV20-1; j_call: TRBJ2-1; d_call: TRBD1; cdr3_aa: CSARDLRTGIYEQFF; cdr3_nt: TGCAGTGCTAGAGATCTCCGGACAGGGATATATGAGCAGTTCTTC
clone_size: NA; v_call: TRBV20-1; j_call: TRBJ2-7; d_call: TRBD2; cdr3_aa: CSAPGTSNSYEQYF; cdr3_nt: TGCAGTGCTCCCGGGACTAGTAACTCCTACGAGCAGTACTTC
clone_size: few; v_call: TRBV7-2; j_call: TRBJ2-3; d_call: TRBD2; cdr3_aa: CASSSWTSGTDTQYF; cdr3_nt: TGTGCCAGCAGCTCTTGGACTAGCGGCACAGATACGCAGTATTTT
clone_size: NA; v_call: TRBV6-5; j_call: TRBJ1-1; d_call: NA; cdr3_aa: CASSSHSHRAFF; cdr3_nt: TGTGCCAGCAGTTCCCACAGCCATAGGGCTTTCTTT
clone_size: NA; v_call: TRBV11-2; j_call: TRBJ2-7; d_call: NA; cdr3_aa: CASSLEGQRASYEQYF; cdr3_nt: TGTGCCAGCAGCTTAGAGGGGCAAAGGGCCTCCTACGAGCAGTACTTC
clone_size: NA; v_call: TRBV19; j_call: TRBJ2-7; d_call: TRBD1; cdr3_aa: CASSRRDREWQYF; cdr3_nt: TGTGCCAGTAGTCGCCGGGACAGGGAGTGGCAGTACTTC
clone_size: NA; v_call: TRBV12-3/TRBV12-4; j_call: TRBJ1-6; d_call: NA; cdr3_aa: CASSPAGRYNSPLHF; cdr3_nt: TGTGCCAGCAGCCCAGCCGGGAGGTATAATTCACCCCTCCACTTT
clone_size: NA; v_call: TRBV20-1; j_call: TRBJ2-5; d_call: TRBD2; cdr3_aa: CSARGVAGLQETQYF; cdr3_nt: TGCAGTGCTAGAGGAGTAGCGGGGTTACAAGAGACCCAGTACTTC
clone_size: once; v_call: TRBV19; j_call: TRBJ1-4; d_call: NA; cdr3_aa: CASSMRGVGEKLFF; cdr3_nt: TGTGCCAGTAGTATGAGAGGGGTTGGCGAAAAACTGTTTTTT
clone_size: NA; v_call: TRBV6-2/TRBV6-3; j_call: TRBJ2-2; d_call: NA; cdr3_aa: CASSRTIGDSGELFF; cdr3_nt: TGTGCCAGCAGCCGGACTATCGGGGACTCCGGGGAGCTGTTTTTT
clone_size: NA; v_call: TRBV7-2; j_call: TRBJ2-7; d_call: NA; cdr3_aa: CASSLVRTSSYEQYF; cdr3_nt: TGTGCCAGCAGCTTAGTGAGGACAAGTTCCTACGAGCAGTACTTC
clone_size: few; v_call: TRBV6-1; j_call: TRBJ1-2; d_call: NA; cdr3_aa: CASTLKINYGYTF; cdr3_nt: TGTGCCAGCACTTTGAAAATTAACTATGGCTACACCTTC
clone_size: NA; v_call: TRBV2; j_call: TRBJ2-5; d_call: TRBD2; cdr3_aa: CASRGEGTQYF; cdr3_nt: TGTGCCAGCAGGGGGGAGGGGACCCAGTACTTC
clone_size: once; v_call: TRBV7-3; j_call: TRBJ1-4; d_call: NA; cdr3_aa: CASSAGPNEKLFF; cdr3_nt: TGTGCCAGCAGTGCCGGGCCCAATGAAAAACTGTTTTTT
clone_size: NA; v_call: TRBV19; j_call: TRBJ2-7; d_call: NA; cdr3_aa: CASSNMDEQYF; cdr3_nt: TGTGCCAGTAGTAACATGGACGAGCAGTACTTC